This T cell receptor (beta chain) was captured in a study of Ad26.COV2.S vaccination and SARS-CoV-2 variants. Study-level background: This donor came from the COV1001 trial of Ad26.COV2.S.

Points from the study as a whole: Among vaccine recipients, spike-specific TCR breadth exceeded that of placebo recipients. Those who received vaccine or placebo ended up with similar non-spike TCR breadth.

The V end lost 10 bases, the J end lost 0 bases, and 18 bases lay between the germline ends. This CDR3 has 16 amino acids. From germline, CDR1 is MNHEY and CDR2 SMNVEV (reference sequence). Only one count was recorded for this clone. What it binds is unknown. Treatment meaning: over 15 received Ad26.COV2.S at low or high dose, single or two shots; five or six received placebo; per-sample allocation not given. The study sampled participants on day 63 after the first vaccine or placebo injection. Some clones are missing from TCRdb's copy, which holds only in-frame ones; the method was immunoSEQ multiplex PCR. The sample consists of 510,000 or so clones, around nine tenths of them appearing once.

The chain has TRBV27 and TRBJ2-2; weak D call: TRBD2 (6 bases). The origin of this receptor is a person between 18 and 65 years old who received the Ad26.COV2.S COVID-19 vaccine or a placebo. The input for sequencing was peripheral blood, taken in a trial of Ad26.COV2.S vaccine versus placebo. CDR3: CATNPRGRPNTGELFF. The CDR3 region has the DNA TGTGCCACCAACCCCCGGGGGAGGCCGAACACCGGGGAGCTGTTTTTT.